The entry that follows covers one T cell receptor beta chain sequence. The target antigen is unknown. Naive-designated CD8 cells lacked CD45RO, were positively enriched for CCR7, and omitted terminally differentiated effector memory CD45RA+ cells. The method was immunoSEQ multiplex PCR; TCRdb's version includes in-frame clones alone and lacks a portion of them. This table holds under 1 million clones, about 91% found once. This sample is drawn from a study of shared clonotypes between healthy human individuals. Study at large: The cohort comprised a couple of women and a few men. Their ages spanned 18 to 49 years.

The CDR3 is 15 amino acids. Germline V gene lookup returns CDR1 MNHEY and CDR2 SMNVEV (reference sequence). V dropped 5 bases and J dropped 5 bases, with 19 bases sitting between them. Whole-study findings and limits: Only blood underwent sampling, and tissue repertoires likely differ.

This rearrangement joins TRBV27 to TRBJ2-7, with D possibly matching TRBD1 (6 bases). The sequenced sample was naive CD8+ T cells sorted from blood. The source of this sequence is a man aged 30 to 39 in good health. CDR3 DNA: TGTGCCAGCAGTCTACAGGGTGGTTTTATCGACGAGCAGTACTTC. Its protein is CASSLQGGFIDEQYF.